This T cell receptor (beta chain) appears in the sequencing data of a study of T cell responses to AZD1222 COVID-19 vaccine. A remark on this clone: Its antigen remains unidentified.

Germline values: CDR1 PRHDT, CDR2 FYEKMQ (reference sequence). CDR3 size: 14 residues. The ends lost 3 bases at V and 4 bases at J; junction bases unmatched: 4. Profiling relied on immunoSEQ multiplex PCR, and the TCRdb table lists in-frame clones only, not all of them. The sample gives 45,000 to 55,000 clones, around 85% of which show up once; 6% to 7% is in the top ten. Whole-study results and caveats: Spike was spanned by vaccine-associated CD4 TCRs, which were dominant at 160-218 and 743-854.

The chain recombines TRBV13 with TRBJ2-7; TRBD2 matches 9 bases. The starting material was peripheral blood, obtained 28 days after the second AZD1222 dose. This clonotype was sampled from an adult who received the AZD1222 COVID-19 vaccine. CDR3 coding DNA: TGTGCCAGCAGCTTCGGCGGGAGGGCGTACGAGCAGTACTTC. Its translation is CASSFGGRAYEQYF.